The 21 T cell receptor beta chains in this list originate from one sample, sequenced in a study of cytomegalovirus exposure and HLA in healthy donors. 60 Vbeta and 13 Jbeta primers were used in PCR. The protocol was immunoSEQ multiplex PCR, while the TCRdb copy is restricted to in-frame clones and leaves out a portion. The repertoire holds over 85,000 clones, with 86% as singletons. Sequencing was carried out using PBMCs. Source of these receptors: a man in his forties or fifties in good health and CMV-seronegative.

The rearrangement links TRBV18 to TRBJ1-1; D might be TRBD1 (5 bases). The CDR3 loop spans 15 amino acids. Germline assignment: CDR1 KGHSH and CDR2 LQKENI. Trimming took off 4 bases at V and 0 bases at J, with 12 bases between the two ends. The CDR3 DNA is TGTGCCAGCTCACTCTCACAGGCGTTGAACACTGAAGCTTTCTTT. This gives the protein CASSLSQALNTEAFF.

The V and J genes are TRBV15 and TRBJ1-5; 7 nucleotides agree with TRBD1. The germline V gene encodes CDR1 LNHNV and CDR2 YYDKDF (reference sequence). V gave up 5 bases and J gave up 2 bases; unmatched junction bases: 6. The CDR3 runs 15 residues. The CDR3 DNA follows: TGTGCCACCAGCGGAAGGACAGGCGGCAATCAGCCCCAGCATTTT. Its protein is CATSGRTGGNQPQHF.

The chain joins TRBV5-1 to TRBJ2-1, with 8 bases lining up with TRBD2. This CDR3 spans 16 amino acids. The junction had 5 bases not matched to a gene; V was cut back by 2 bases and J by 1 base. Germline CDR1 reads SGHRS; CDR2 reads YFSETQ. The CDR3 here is CASSFGGGPSYNEQFF. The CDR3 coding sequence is TGCGCCAGCAGCTTCGGCGGGGGGCCTTCCTACAATGAGCAGTTCTTC.

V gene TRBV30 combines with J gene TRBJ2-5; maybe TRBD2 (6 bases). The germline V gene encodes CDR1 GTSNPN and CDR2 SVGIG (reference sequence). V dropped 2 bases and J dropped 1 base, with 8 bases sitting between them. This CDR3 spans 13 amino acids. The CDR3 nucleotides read TGTGCCTGGAGTACCGGGGGCCAAGAGACCCAGTACTTC. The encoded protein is CAWSTGGQETQYF.

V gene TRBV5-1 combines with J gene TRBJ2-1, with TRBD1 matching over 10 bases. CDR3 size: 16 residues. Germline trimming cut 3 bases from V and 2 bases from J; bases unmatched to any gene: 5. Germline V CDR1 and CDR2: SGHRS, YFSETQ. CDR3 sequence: CASSSKTGGPYNEQFF. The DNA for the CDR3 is TGCGCCAGCAGCTCAAAGACAGGGGGCCCCTACAATGAGCAGTTCTTC. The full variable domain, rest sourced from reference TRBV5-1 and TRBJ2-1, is KAGVTQTPRYLIKTRGQQVTLSCSPISGHRSVSWYQQTPGQGLQFLFEYFSETQRNKGNFPGRFSGRQFSNSRSEMNVSTLELGDSALYLCASSSKTGGPYNEQFFGPGTRLTVL.

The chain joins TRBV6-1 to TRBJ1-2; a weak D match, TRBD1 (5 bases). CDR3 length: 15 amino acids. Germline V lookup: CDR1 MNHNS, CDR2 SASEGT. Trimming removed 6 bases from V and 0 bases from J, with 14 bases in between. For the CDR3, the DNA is TGTGCCAGCAGGTTGGACACACTCTCTAACTATGGCTACACCTTC. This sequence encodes CASRLDTLSNYGYTF.

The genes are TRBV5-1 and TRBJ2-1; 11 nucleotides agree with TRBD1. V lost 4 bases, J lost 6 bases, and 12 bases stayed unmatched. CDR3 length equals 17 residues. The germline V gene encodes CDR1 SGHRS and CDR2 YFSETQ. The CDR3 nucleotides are TGCGCCAGCAGCGAAAGGACAGGGGGCATTTTTGGCAATGAGCAGTTCTTC. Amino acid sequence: CASSERTGGIFGNEQFF.

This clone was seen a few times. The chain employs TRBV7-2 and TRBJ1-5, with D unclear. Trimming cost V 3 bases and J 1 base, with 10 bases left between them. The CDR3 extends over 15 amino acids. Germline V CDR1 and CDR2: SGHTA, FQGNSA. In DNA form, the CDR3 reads TGTGCCAGCAGCTTTTCTGGTCGGAGCAATCAGCCCCAGCATTTT. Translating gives CASSFSGRSNQPQHF.

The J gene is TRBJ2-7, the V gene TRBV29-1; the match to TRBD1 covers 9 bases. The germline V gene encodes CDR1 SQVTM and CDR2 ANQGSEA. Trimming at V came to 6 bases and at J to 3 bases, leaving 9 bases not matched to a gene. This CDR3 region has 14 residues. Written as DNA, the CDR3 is TGCAGCGTCACTGCGCGACAGGGGGTCTACGAGCAGTACTTC. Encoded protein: CSVTARQGVYEQYF.

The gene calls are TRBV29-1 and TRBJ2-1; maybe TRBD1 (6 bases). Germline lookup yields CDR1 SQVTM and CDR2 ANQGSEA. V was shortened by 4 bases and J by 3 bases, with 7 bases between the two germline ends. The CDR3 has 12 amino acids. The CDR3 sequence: CSVVDSYNEQFF. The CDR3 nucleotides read TGCAGCGTTGTGGACAGCTACAATGAGCAGTTCTTC.

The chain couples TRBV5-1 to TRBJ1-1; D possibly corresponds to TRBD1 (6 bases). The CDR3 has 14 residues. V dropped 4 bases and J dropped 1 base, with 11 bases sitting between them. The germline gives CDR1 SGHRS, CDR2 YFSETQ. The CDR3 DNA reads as TGCGCCAGCAGCACCGGACAGCCGAACACTGAAGCTTTCTTT. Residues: CASSTGQPNTEAFF.

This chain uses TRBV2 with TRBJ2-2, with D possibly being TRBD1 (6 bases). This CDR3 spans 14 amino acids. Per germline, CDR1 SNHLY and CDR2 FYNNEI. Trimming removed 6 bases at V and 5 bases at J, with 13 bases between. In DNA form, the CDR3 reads TGTGCCAGCAGGAATCCAGGGGAAACCGGGGAGCTGTTTTTT. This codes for CASRNPGETGELFF.

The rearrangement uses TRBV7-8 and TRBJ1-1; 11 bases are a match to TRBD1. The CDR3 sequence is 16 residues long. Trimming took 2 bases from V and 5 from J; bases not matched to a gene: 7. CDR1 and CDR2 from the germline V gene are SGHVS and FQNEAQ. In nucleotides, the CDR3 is TGTGCCAGCAGCTTACTACTCGGGACAGGGGGGACTGAAGCTTTCTTT. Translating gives CASSLLLGTGGTEAFF.

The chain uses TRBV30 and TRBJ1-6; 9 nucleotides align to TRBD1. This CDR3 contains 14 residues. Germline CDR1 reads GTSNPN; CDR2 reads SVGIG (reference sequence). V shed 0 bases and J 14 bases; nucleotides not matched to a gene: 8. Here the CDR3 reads CAWSVGDRVSTLHF. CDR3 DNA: TGTGCCTGGAGTGTAGGGGACAGGGTCAGCACCCTCCACTTT.

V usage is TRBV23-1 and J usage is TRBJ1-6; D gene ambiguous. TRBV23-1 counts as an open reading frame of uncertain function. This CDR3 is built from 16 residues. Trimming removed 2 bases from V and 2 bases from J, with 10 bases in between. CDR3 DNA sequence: TGCGCCAGCAGTCAAGCGAGGAGGACCTATAATTCACCCCTCCACTTT. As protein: CASSQARRTYNSPLHF.

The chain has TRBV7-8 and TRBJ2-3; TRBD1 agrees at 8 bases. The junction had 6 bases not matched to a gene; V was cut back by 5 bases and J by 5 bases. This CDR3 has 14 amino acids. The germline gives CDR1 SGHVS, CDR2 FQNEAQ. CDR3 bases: TGTGCCAGCAGCGTGGACAGGGCCGGAGATACGCAGTATTTT. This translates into CASSVDRAGDTQYF.

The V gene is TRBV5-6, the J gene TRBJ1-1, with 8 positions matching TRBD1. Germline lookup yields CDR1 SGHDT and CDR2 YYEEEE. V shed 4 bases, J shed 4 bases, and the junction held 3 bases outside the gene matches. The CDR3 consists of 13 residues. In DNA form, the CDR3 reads TGTGCCAGCAGCCGGACAGGGAGCACTGAAGCTTTCTTT. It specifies CASSRTGSTEAFF.

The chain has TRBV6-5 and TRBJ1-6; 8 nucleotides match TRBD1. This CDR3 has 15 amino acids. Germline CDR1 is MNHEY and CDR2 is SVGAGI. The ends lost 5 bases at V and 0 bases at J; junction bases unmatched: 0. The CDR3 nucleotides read TGTGCCAGCAGTGGACAGGGCTCCTATAATTCACCCCTCCACTTT. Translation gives CASSGQGSYNSPLHF.

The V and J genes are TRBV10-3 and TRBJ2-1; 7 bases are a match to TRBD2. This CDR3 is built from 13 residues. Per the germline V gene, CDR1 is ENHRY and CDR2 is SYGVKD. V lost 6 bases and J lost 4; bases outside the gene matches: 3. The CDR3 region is CAIRLASYNEQFF. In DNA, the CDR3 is TGTGCCATCAGACTAGCGAGTTACAATGAGCAGTTCTTC.

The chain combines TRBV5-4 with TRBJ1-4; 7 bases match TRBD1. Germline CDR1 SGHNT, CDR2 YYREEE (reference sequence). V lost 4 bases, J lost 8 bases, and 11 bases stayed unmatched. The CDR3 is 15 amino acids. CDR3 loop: CASSTTTGPFEKLFF. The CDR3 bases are TGTGCCAGCAGCACCACGACAGGGCCGTTCGAAAAACTGTTTTTT. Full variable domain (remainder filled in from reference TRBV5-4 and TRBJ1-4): ETGVTQSPTHLIKTRGQQVTLRCSSQSGHNTVSWYQQALGQGPQFIFQYYREEENGRGNFPPRFSGLQFPNYSSELNVNALELDDSALYLCASSTTTGPFEKLFFGSGTQLSVL.

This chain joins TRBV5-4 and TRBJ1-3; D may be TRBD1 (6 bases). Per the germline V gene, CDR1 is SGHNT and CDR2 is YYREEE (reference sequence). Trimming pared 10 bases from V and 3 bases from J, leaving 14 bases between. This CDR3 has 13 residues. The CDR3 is CAGHREGGNTIYF. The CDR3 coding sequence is TGTGCCGGCCACAGGGAAGGTGGAAACACCATATATTTT.